This T cell receptor beta chain was recorded in a study of blood T cell repertoires in COVID-19 (dated by TCRdb to 2020 to 2021). In the study overall: Samples from collaborators originated in the United States, Italy and Spain and spanned both the acute and convalescent phases of COVID-19. Subjects who had been exposed to COVID-19, were actively infected with it, or had recovered from it provided the deeply sampled blood TCRbeta repertoires that made up the dataset. The samples were drawn from two sources: the first 160 participants of the ongoing ImmuneRACE study, and 1,200 or so subjects contributed by 6 global collaborators. The material from the prospective study consisted of cDNA or gDNA derived from T cells, B-cell-depleted T cells, or PBMCs. Nearly every sample came with metadata listing a de-identified subject ID, COVID-19 status, age in years and sex. Where available, HLA class I and class II types were obtained from metadata supplied by the sample provider rather than from assay-based typing. The repertoires were made available in a free public database intended to serve as a resource for research on the immune response to SARS-CoV-2. The paper's findings and limits, for the study overall: The amount of clinical and demographic metadata varied by source and participant and was provided uncurated.

TCRbeta CDR3 regions were amplified from genomic DNA by means of the immunoSEQ Assay, a bias-controlled multiplex PCR. Processing in the source paper ran as follows. Nucleated cell counts per sample were estimated from amplification of reference gene primers within the assay. Sequence reads were collapsed and filtered to measure the absolute abundance of every unique TCRbeta CDR3 rearrangement. For each sample, productive Simpson clonality was calculated as the square root of Simpson's diversity index over productive rearrangements. TCRdb retrieved this table from immuneACCESS and kept in-frame rearrangements only. Not all clones are present; in checked studies, unresolved V genes account for under half, and no reason is known for the remainder. V, J and clone size reflect that table, while D and trimming were determined from the DNA. Here the sample has approximately 99,000 clones; approximately 85% occur a single time. The top ten hold 15% to 20% of the sample.

V gives up 5 bases and J gives up 0 bases, and the segment between their germline ends measures 8 bases. The CDR3, from cysteine to phenylalanine, totals 14 residues. CDR3 DNA only is kept here, 42 bases in frame from base 1. Taken from the germline V gene, the CDR1 and CDR2 loops are MRHNA and SNTAGT. This clone occurred a few times. What antigen it recognizes has not been identified. No much larger clone exists at a distance of one base, and base qualities are not known. Whole blood was collected in K2EDTA tubes by collaborating institutions according to the institutions' own protocols. For TCRbeta analysis, collaborators shipped samples in one of three forms: frozen whole blood, isolated PBMCs, or DNA extracted from either of those sample types.

The sequence derives from a woman of 80 years or more with active or convalescent COVID-19. Sequencing was performed on peripheral blood. The V and J genes are TRBV6-4 and TRBJ1-5; the D segment could be TRBD1, given 5 matching bases. CDR3 reads: CASSNDSSNQPQHF. The sequenced DNA is TGTGCCAGCAGTAATGACAGTAGCAATCAGCCCCAGCATTTT.